This T cell receptor beta chain was obtained from a study of T-cell memory formation after mild COVID-19. As for the study in general: Largely donor-specific TCR clusters were found.

About this clonotype: Its antigen remains unidentified.

Per the germline V gene, CDR1 is DFQATT and CDR2 is SNEGSKA (reference sequence). V shed 3 bases and J 2 bases; nucleotides not matched to a gene: 6. This CDR3 has 15 residues. TCRdb re-derived calls from the 5' RACE reads in MiXCR, one entry per CDR3 protein. This sample yields roughly 200,000 distinct CDR3 sequences, of which approximately 16% are seen a single time; 2% to 2.5% belongs to the top ten. Whole-study results and caveats: There were some responding clones in pre-infection memory, which suggested that cross-reactive memory had joined.

The receptor's source is an adult woman who had mild COVID-19 (a few samples of this study predate the infection). Cell type and time point are not known. Source material: PBMCs or a T cell subset sorted from them (not recorded which). The gene calls are TRBV20-1 and TRBJ2-3; 9 positions agree with TRBD1. This CDR3 is CSARQGQGNTDTQYF. CDR3 coding DNA: TGCAGTGCTAGGCAGGGACAGGGTAACACAGATACGCAGTATTTT.